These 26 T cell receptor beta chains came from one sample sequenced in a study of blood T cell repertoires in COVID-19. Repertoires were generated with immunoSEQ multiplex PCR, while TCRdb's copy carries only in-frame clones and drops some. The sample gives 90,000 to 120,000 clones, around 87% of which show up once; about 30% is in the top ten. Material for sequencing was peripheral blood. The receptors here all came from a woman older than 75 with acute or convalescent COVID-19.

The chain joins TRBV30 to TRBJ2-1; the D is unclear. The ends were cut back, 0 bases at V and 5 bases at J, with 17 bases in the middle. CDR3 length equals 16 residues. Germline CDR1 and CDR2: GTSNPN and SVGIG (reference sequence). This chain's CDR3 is CAWSVHFGPINNEQFF. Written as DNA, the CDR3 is TGTGCCTGGAGTGTACATTTTGGGCCGATCAACAATGAGCAGTTCTTC.

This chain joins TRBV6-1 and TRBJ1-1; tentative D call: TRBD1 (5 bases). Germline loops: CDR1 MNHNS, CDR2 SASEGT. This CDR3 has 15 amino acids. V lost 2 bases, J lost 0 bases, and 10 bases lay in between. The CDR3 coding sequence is TGTGCCAGCAGTGAACCCCAGGGCATGAACACTGAAGCTTTCTTT. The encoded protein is CASSEPQGMNTEAFF.

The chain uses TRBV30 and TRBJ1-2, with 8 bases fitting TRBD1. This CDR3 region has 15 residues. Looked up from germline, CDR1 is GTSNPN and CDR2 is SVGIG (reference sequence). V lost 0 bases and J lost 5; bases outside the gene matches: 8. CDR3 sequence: CAWSVRRTGKYGYTF. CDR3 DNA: TGTGCCTGGAGTGTACGGCGGACAGGGAAGTATGGCTACACCTTC.

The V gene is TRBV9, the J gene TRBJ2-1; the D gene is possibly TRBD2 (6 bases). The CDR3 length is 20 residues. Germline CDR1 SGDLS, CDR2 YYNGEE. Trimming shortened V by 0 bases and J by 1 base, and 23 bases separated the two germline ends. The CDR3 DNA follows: TGTGCCAGCAGCGTAGGTTCTGGACTTGCCTCGGGGGTTTCCTACAATGAGCAGTTCTTC. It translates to CASSVGSGLASGVSYNEQFF.

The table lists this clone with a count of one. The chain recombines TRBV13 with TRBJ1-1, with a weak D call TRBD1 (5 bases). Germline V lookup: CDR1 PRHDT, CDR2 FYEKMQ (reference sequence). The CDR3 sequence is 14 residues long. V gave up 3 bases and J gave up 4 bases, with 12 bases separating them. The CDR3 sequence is CASSFAGWGTEAFF. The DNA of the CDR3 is TGTGCCAGCAGCTTCGCAGGGTGGGGCACTGAAGCTTTCTTT.

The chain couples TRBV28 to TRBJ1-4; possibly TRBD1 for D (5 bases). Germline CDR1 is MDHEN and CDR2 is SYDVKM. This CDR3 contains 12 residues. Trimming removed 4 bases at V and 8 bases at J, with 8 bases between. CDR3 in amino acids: CASSSDREKLFF. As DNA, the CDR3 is TGTGCCAGCAGTTCCGACAGAGAAAAACTGTTTTTT.

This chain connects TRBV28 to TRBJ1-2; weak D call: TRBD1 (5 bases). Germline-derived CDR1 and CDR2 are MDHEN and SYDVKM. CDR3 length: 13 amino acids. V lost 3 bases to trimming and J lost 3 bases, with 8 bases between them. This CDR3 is CASSFSRDYGYTF. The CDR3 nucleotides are TGTGCCAGCAGTTTTTCCAGGGACTATGGCTACACCTTC.

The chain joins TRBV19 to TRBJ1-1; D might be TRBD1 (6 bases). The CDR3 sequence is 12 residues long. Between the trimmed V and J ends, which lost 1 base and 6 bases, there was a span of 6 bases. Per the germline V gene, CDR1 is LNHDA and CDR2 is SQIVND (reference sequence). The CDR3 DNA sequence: TGTGCCAGTAGTATAGGGACAGCTGAAGCTTTCTTT. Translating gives CASSIGTAEAFF.

CDR3 sequence: CASMRYRNYGYTF. CDR3 nucleotide sequence: TGTGCCAGTATGCGGTACAGGAACTATGGCTACACCTTC. The chain recombines TRBV19 with TRBJ1-2; D is possibly TRBD1 (5 bases). Germline V gene data show CDR1 as LNHDA and CDR2 as SQIVND (reference sequence). The CDR3 loop spans 13 amino acids. V lost 7 bases to trimming and J lost 2 bases, with 11 bases between them.

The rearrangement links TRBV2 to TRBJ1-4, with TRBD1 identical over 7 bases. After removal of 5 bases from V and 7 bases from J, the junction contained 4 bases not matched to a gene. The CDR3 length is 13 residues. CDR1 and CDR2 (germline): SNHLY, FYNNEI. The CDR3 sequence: CASSYAGGEKLFF. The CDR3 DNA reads TGTGCCAGCAGTTATGCAGGGGGTGAAAAACTGTTTTTT.

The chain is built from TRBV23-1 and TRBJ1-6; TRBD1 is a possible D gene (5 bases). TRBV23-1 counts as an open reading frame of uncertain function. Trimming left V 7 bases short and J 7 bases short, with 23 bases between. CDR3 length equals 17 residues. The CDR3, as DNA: TGCGCCAGCATGGAGGGGAGGGTGGCAGGGAGAAATTCACCCCTCCACTTT. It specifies CASMEGRVAGRNSPLHF.

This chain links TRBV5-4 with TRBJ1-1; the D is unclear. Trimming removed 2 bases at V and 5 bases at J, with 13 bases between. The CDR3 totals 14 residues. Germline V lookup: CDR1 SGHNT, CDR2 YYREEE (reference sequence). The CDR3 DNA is TGTGCCAGCAGCTTTCAGCAGGCGTTAACTGAAGCTTTCTTT. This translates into CASSFQQALTEAFF.

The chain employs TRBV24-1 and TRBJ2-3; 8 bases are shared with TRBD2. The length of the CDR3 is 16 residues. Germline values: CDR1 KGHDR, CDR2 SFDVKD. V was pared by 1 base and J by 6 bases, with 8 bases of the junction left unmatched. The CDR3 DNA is TGTGCCACCAGTGATTTTACGGGGGGGGAGTTGGATACGCAGTATTTT. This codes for CATSDFTGGELDTQYF.

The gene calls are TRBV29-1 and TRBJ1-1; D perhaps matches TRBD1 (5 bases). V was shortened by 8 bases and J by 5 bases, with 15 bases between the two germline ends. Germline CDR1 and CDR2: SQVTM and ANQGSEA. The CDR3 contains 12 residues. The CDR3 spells CSLNPGQTEAFF. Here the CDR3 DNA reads TGCAGCCTCAATCCAGGGCAGACTGAAGCTTTCTTT.

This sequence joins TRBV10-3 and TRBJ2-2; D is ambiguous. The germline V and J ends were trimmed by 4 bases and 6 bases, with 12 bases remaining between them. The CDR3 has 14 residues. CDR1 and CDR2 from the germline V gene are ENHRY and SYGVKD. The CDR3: CAISGPLAPGELFF. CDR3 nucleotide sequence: TGTGCCATCAGTGGGCCCTTAGCCCCCGGGGAGCTGTTTTTT.

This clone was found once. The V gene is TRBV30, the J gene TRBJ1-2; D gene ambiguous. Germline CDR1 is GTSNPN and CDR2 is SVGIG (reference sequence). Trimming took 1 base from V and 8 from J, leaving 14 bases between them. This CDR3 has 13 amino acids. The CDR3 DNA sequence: TGTGCCTGGAGTGCTGGTGCCGGGGAGGGCTACACCTTC. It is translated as CAWSAGAGEGYTF.

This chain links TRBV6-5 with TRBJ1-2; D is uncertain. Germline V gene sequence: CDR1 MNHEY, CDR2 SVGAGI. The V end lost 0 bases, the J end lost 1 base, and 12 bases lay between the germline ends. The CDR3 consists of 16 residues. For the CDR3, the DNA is TGTGCCAGCAGTTACTCGGCTACCGGGATTAACTATGGCTACACCTTC. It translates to CASSYSATGINYGYTF.

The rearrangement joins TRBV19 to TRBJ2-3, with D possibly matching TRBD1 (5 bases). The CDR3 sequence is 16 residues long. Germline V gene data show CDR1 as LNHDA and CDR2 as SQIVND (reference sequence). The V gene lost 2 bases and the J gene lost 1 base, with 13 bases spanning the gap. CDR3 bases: TGTGCCAGTAGTATACCACAGGTGTTGGGCACAGATACGCAGTATTTT. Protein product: CASSIPQVLGTDTQYF.

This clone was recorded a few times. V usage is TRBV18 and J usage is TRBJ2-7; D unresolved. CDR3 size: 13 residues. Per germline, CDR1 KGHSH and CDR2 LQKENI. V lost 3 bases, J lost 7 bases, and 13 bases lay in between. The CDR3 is CASSPGISKEQYF. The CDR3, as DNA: TGTGCCAGCTCACCGGGCATCAGTAAAGAGCAGTACTTC.

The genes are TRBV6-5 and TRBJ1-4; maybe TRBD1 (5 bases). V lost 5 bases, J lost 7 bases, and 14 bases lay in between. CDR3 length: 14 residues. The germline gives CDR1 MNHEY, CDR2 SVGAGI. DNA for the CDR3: TGTGCCAGCAGTACCCAGGGCGGGGGTGAAAAACTGTTTTTT. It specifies CASSTQGGGEKLFF.

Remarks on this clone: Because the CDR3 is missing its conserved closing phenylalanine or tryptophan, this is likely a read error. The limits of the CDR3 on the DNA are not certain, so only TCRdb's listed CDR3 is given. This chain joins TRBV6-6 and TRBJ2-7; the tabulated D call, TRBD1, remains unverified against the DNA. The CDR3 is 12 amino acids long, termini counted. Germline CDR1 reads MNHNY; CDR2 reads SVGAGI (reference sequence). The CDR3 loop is CASSYSRDRFWL.

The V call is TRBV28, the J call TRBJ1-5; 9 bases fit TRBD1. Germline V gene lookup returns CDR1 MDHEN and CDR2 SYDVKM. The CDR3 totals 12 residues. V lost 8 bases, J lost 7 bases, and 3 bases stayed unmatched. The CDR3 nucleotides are TGTGCCAGCCGACAGGGGGGACAGCCCCAGCATTTT. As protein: CASRQGGQPQHF.

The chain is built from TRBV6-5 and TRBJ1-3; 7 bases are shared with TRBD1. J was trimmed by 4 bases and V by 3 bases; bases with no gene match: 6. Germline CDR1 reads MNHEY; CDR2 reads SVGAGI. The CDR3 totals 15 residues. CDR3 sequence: CASSYLRDRGNTIYF. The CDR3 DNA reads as TGTGCCAGCAGTTATCTCCGGGACAGAGGAAACACCATATATTTT.

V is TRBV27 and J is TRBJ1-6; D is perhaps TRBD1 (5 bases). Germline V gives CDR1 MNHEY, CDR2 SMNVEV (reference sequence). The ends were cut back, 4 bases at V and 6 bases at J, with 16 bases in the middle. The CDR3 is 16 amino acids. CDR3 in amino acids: CASSSKPRQTNSPLHF. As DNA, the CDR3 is TGTGCCAGCAGTTCAAAGCCGAGACAGACTAATTCACCCCTCCACTTT.

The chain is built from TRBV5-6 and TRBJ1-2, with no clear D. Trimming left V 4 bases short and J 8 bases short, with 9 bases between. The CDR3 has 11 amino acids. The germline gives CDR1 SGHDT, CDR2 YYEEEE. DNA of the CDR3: TGTGCCAGCAGCCGATGGGCCGGCTACACCTTC. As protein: CASSRWAGYTF.

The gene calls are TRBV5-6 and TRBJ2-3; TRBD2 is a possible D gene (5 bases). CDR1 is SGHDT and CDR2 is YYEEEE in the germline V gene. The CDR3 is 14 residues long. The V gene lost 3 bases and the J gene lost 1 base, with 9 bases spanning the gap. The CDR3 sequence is CASSWSGRTDTQYF. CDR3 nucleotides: TGTGCCAGCAGCTGGAGCGGACGCACAGATACGCAGTATTTT.